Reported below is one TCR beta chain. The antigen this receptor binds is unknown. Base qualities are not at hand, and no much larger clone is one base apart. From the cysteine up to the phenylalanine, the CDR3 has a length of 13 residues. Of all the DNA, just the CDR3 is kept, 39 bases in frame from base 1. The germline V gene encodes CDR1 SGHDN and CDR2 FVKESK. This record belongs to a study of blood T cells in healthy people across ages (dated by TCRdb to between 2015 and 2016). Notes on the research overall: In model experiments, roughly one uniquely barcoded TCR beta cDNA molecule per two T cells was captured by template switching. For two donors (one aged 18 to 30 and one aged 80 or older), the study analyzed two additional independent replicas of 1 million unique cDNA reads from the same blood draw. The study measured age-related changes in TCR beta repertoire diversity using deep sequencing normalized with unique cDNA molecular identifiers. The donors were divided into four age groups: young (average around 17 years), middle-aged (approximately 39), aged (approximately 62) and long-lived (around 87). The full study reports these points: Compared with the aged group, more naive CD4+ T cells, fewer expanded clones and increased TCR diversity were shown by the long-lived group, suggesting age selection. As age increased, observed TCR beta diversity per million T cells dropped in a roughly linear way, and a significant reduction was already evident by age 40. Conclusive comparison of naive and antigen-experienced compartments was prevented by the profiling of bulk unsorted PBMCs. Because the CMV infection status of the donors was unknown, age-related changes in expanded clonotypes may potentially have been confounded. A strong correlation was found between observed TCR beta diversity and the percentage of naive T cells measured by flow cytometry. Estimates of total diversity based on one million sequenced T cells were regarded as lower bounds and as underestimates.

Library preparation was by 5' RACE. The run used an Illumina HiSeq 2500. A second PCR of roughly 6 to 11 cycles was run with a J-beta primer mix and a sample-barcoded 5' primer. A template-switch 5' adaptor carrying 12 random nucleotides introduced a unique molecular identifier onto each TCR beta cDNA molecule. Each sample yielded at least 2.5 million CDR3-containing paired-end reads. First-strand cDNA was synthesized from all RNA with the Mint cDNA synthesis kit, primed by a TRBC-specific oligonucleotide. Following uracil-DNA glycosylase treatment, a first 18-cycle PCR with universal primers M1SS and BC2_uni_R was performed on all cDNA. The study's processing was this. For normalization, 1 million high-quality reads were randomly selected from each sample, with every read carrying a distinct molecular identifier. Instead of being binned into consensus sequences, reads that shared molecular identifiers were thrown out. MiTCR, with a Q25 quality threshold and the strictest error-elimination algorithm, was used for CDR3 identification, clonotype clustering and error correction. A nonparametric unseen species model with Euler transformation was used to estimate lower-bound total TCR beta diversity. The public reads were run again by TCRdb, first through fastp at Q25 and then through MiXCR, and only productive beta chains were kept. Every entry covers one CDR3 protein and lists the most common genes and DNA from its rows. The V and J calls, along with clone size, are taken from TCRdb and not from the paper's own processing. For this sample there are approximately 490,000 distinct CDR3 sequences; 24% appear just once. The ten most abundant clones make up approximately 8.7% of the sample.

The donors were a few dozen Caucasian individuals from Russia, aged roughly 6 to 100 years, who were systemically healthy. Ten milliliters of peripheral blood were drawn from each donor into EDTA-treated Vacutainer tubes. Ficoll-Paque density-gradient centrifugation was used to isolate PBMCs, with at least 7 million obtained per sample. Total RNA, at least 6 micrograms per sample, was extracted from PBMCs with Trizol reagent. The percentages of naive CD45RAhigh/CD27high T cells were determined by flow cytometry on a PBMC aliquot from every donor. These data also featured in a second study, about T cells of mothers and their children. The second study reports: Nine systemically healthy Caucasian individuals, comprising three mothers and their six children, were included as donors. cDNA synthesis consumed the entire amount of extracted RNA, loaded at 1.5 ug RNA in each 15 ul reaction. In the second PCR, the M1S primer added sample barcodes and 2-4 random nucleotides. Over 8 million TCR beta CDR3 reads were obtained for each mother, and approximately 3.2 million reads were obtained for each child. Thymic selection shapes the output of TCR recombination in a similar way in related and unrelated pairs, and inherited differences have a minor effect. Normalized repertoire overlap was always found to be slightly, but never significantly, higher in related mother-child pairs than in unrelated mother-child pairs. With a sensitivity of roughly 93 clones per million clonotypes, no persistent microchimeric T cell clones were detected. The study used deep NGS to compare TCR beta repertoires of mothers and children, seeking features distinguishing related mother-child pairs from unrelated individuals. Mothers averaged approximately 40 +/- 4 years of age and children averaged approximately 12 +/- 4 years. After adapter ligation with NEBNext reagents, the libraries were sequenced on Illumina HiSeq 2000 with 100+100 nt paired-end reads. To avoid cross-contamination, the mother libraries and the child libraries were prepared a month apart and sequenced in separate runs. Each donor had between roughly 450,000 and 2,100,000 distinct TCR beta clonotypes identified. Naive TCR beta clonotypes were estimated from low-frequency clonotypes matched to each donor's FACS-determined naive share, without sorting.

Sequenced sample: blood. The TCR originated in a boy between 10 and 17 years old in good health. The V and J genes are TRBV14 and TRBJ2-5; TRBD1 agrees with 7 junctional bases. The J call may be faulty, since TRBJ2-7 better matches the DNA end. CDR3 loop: CASSRQGSGEQYF. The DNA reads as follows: TGTGCCAGCAGCCGACAGGGATCAGGCGAGCAGTACTTC.